The entry that follows covers one T cell receptor (beta chain) sequence. Its antigen is still unknown. This sample is part of a study of CD4+ T cells in melanoma. The study, taken as a whole, reports: In melanoma, neoantigen-specific CD4+ T cells reportedly differed in differentiation state. CD8+ T cell, macrophage and B cell function reportedly correlated with neoantigen-specific CD4+ T cells.

Using immunoSEQ multiplex PCR, the repertoire was profiled, and TCRdb retains in-frame clones only, with some absent. The sample records some 120,000 clones, about 90% being singletons. This CDR3 has 16 amino acids. Germline-derived CDR1 and CDR2 are SEHNR and FQNEAQ (reference sequence). J lost 4 bases, V lost 5 bases, and 9 bases had no gene match. Material for sequencing was peripheral blood. The chain joins TRBV7-9 to TRBJ2-7, with 12 bases matching TRBD2. This TCR was sampled from a human donor with melanoma. The CDR3 DNA is TGTGCCAGCAGCACTTCCTTCGGACTAGCGGGGTACGAGCAGTACTTC. Protein product: CASSTSFGLAGYEQYF.